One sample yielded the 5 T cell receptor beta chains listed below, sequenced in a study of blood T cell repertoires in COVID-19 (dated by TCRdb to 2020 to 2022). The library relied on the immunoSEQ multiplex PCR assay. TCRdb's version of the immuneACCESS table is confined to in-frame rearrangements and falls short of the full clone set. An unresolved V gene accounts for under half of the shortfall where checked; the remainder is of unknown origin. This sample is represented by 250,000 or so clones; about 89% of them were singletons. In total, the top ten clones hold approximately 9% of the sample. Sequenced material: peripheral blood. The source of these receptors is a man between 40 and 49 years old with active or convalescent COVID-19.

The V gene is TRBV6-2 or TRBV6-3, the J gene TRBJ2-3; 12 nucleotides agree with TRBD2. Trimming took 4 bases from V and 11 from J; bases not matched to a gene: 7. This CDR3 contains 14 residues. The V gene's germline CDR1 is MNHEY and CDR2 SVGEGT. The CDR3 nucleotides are TGTGCCAGCAGTTCGGGGACTAGCGGGCGAGGGCAGTATTTT. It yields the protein CASSSGTSGRGQYF.

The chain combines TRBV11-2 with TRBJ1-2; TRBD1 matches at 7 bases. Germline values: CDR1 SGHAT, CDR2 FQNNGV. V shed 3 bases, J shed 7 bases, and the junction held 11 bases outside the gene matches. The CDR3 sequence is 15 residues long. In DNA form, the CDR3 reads TGTGCCAGCAGCTTCCTAACAGGGGAAGGAGGTGGCTACACCTTC. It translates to CASSFLTGEGGGYTF. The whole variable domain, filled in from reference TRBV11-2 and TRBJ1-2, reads EAGVAQSPRYKIIEKRQSVAFWCNPISGHATLYWYQQILGQGPKLLIQFQNNGVVDDSQLPKDRFSAERLKGVDSTLKIQPAKLEDSAVYLCASSFLTGEGGGYTFGSGTRLTVV.

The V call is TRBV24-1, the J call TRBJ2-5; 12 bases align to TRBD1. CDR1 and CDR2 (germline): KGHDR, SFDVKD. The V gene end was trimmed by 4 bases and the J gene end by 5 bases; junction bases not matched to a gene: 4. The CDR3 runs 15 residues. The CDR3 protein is CATSEGDRGRETQYF. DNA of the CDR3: TGTGCCACCAGTGAGGGGGACAGGGGGCGGGAGACCCAGTACTTC.

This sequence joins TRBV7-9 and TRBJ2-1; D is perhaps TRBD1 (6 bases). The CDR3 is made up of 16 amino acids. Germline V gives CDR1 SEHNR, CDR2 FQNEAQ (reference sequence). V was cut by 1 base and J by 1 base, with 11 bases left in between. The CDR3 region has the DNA TGTGCCAGCAGCTTAGAGGGGGTCCCTTCCTACAATGAGCAGTTCTTC. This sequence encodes CASSLEGVPSYNEQFF.

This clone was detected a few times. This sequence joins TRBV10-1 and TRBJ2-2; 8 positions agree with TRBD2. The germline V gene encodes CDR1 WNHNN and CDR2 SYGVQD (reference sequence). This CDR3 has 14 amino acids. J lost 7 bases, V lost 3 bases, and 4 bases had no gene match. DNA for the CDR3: TGCGCCAGCAGTGAAAACCTAGCGGGCGGGGAGCTGTTTTTT. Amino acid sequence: CASSENLAGGELFF.